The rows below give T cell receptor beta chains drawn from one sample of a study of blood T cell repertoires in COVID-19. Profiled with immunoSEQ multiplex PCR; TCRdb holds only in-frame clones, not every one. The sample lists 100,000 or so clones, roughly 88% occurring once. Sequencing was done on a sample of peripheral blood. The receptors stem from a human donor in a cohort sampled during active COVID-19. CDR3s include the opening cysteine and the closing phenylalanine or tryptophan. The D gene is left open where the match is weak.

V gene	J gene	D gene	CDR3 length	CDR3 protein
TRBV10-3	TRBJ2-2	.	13	CAIRRGSTGELFF
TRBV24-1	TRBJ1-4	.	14	CATSGRRRGEKLFF
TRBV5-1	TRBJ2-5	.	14	CASSYPGNQETQYF
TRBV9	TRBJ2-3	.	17	CASSPRSGRGGADTQYF
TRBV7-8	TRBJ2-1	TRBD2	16	CASSAGQRGSYNEQFF
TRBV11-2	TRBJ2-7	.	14	CASSFGPDYYEQYF
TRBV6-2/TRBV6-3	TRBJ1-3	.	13	CASSPVTGNTIYF
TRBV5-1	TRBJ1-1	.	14	CASSFETANTEAFF
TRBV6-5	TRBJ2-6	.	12	CASRTVSNVLTF
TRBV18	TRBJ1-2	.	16	CASSPKRDSPLYGYTF
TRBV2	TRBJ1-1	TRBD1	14	CASGINRGNTEAFF
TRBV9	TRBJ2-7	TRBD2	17	CASSVGGILAGTYEQYF
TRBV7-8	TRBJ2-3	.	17	CASSLTLTRLQTDTQYF
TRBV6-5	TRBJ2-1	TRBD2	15	CASSSRLAGGNEQFF
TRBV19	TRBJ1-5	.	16	CASSMSGGGSNQPQHF
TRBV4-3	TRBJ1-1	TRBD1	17	CASSQWTGADLNTEAFF
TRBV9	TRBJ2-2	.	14	CASSVVRGGGELFF
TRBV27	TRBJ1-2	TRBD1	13	CASEGQELEGYTF
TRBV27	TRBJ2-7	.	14	CASSSRGGSYEQYF
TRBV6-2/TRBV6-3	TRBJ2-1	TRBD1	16	CASSYAPGQGVVEQFF
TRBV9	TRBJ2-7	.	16	CASSVDGGREAYEQYF
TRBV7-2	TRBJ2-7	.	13	CASSLDPGYEQYF
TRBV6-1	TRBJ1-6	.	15	CASSEAAGYNSPLHF
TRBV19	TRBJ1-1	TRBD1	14	CASKLQQGGTEAFF